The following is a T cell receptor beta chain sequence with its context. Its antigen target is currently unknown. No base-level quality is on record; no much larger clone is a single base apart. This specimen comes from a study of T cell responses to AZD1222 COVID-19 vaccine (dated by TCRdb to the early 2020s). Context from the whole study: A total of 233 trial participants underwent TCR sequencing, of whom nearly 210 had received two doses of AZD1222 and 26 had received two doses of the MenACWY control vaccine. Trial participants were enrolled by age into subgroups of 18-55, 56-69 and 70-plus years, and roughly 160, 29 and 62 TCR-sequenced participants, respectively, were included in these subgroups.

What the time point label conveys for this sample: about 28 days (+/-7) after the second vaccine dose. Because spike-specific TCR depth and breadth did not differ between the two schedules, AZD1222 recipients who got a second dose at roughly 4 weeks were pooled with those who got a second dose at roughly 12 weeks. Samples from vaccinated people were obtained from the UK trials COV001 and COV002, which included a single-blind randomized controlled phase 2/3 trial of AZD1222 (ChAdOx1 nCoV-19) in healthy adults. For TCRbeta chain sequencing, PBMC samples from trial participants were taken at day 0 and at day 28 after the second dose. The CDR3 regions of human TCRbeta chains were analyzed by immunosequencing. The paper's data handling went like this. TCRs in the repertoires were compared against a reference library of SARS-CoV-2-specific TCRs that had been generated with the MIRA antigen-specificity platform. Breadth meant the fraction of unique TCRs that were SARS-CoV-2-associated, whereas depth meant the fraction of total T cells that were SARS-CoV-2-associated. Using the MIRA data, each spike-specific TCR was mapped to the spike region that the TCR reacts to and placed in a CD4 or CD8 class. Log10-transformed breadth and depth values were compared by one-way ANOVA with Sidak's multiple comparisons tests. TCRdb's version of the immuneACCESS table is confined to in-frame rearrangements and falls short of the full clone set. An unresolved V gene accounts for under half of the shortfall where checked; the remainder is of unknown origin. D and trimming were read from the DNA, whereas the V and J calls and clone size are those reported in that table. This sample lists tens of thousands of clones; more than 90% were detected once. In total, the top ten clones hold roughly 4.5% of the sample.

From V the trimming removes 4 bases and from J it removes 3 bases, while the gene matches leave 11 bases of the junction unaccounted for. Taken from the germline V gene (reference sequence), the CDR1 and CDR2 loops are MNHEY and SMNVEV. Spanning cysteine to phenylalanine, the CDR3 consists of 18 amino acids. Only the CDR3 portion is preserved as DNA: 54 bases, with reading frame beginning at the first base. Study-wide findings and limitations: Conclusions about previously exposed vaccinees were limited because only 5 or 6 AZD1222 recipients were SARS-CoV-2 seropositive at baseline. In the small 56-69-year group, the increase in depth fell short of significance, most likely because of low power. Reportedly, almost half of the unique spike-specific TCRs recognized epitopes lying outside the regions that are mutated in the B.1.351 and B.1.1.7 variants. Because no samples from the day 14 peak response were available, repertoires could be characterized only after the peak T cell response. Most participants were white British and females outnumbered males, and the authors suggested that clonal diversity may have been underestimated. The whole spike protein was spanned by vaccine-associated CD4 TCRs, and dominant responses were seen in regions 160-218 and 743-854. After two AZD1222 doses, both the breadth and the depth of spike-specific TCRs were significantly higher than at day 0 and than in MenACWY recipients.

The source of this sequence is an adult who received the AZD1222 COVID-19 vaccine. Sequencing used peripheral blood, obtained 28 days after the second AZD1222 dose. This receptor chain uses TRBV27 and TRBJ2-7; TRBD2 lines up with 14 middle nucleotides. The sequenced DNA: TGTGCCAGCAGTTCGTACGTGGGACTAGCGGGAGAGGACTACGAGCAGTACTTC. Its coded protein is CASSSYVGLAGEDYEQYF.